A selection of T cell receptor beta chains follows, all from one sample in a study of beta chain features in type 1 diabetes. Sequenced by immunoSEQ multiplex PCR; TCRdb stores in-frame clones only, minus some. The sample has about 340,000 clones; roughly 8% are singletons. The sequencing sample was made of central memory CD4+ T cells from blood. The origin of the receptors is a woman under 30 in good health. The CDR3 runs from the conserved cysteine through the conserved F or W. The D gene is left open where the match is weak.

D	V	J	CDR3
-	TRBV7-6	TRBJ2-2	CASSLNRQLTGELFF
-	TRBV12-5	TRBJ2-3	CASALQASTDTQYF
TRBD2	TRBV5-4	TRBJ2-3	CASSPGTSESTDTQYF
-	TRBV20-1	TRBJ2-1	CSVQKVSEFF
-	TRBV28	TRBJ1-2	CASSPRTGWQAGYTF
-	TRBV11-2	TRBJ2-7	CASSPFYEQYF
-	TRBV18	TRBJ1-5	CASSRLTGMDQPQHF
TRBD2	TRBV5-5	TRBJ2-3	CASIQRGGTDTQYF
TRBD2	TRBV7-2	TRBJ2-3	CASSLGRSGRRDTQYF
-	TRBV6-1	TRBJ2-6	CAIQQFGANVLTF
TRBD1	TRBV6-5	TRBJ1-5	CASSSQGYQPQHF
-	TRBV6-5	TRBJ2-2	CASRKRTGELFF
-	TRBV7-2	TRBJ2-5	CASSRSLGETQYF
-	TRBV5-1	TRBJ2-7	CASSRGGTTYEQYF
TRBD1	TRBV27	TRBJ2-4	CASSLGTGTAKNIQYF
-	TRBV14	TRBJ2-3	CASSPIGWGTGDTQYF
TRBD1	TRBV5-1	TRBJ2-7	CASSRGQGNEQYF